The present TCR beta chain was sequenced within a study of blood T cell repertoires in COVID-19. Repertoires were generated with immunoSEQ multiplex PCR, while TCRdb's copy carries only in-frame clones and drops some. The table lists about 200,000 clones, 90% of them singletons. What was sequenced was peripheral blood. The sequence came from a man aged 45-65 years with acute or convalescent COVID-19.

This CDR3 is CASSFGSGDTGELFF. The CDR3 DNA reads as TGTGCCAGCAGTTTCGGTTCAGGGGACACCGGGGAGCTGTTTTTT. The chain has TRBV28 and TRBJ2-2; D may be TRBD1 (6 bases). The V and J ends lost 3 bases and 3 bases respectively, with 11 bases between them. The CDR3 covers 15 residues. The V gene's germline CDR1 is MDHEN and CDR2 SYDVKM.